Here is one T cell receptor beta chain with its context. The protocol was immunoSEQ multiplex PCR, while the TCRdb copy is restricted to in-frame clones and leaves out a portion. The table includes some 120,000 clones, roughly 84% detected once. The sample originates from a study of blood T cell repertoires in COVID-19. On the study more broadly: The United States, Italy and Spain provided the acute and convalescent COVID-19 samples. Sources were T cells, B-cell-depleted T cells, or PBMCs; the material itself was cDNA or gDNA.

CDR3 length: 15 residues. The germline V and J ends were trimmed by 2 bases and 3 bases, with 15 bases remaining between them. Germline loops: CDR1 SGDLS, CDR2 YYNGEE. The receptor was derived from a woman over 75 with acute or convalescent COVID-19. The chain has TRBV9 and TRBJ2-7, with D uncertain. Specimen: peripheral blood. The CDR3 nucleotides read TGTGCCAGCAGCGTTTTTAACAGCCCACTCTACGAGCAGTACTTC. Its translation is CASSVFNSPLYEQYF.